The 30 T cell receptor beta chains listed next were all sequenced from one sample in a study of T cells in Graves' hyperthyroidism and ophthalmopathy. Amplified regions were TCR beta CDR3 sequences from RNA transcripts. The HTBI primer set drove a first-round RT-PCR of the TCR CDR3. MiXCR was run by TCRdb on the multiplex PCR reads, yielding one entry per CDR3 protein. The repertoire holds about 460,000 distinct CDR3 sequences, under 25% seen once, with around 50% in the top ten. Specimen: blood. These receptors originate from a woman aged 70-85 years with Graves' ophthalmopathy.

This clonotype was seen a few times. This rearrangement joins TRBV7-2 to TRBJ2-1; TRBD2 might be the D (6 bases). Germline-derived CDR1 and CDR2 are SGHTA and FQGNSA. The CDR3 length is 15 residues. Trimming removed 3 bases at V and 8 bases at J, with 17 bases between. CDR3 protein: CASSFKLGGRDEQFF. The CDR3 coding sequence is TGTGCCAGCAGCTTTAAATTGGGGGGTCGGGATGAGCAGTTCTTC.

This clonotype was counted ten times or more. As DNA, the CDR3 is TGTGCCAGTAGTACCCTCGGTGGGACAGGGGCGGACACTGAAGCTTTCTTT. It is translated as CASSTLGGTGADTEAFF. This chain connects TRBV19 to TRBJ1-1; TRBD1 matches at 10 bases. In germline, CDR1 is LNHDA, CDR2 SQIVND (reference sequence). J lost 3 bases, V lost 4 bases, and 11 bases had no gene match. This CDR3 comprises 17 residues.

The V and J genes are TRBV27 and TRBJ2-3; 15 positions match TRBD2. Trimming cost V 2 bases and J 7 bases; bases outside gene matches: 4. Germline V gene lookup returns CDR1 MNHEY and CDR2 SMNVEV (reference sequence). CDR3 length: 16 amino acids. CDR3 DNA sequence: TGTGCCAGCAGTTTAGGACTAGCGGGAGGGGGGAATACGCAGTATTTT. Protein: CASSLGLAGGGNTQYF.

This clonotype has just a few counts. V usage is TRBV20-1 and J usage is TRBJ2-3, with D possibly matching TRBD2 (5 bases). Between the trimmed V and J ends, which lost 2 bases and 3 bases, there was a span of 12 bases. Germline CDR1 and CDR2: DFQATT and SNEGSKA (reference sequence). This CDR3 region has 14 residues. For the CDR3, the DNA is TGCAGTGCTAGAATTGGAGGTAGGACAGATACGCAGTATTTT. This sequence encodes CSARIGGRTDTQYF.

This clonotype has more than one count but fewer than ten. The chain is built from TRBV19 and TRBJ1-2; 7 nucleotides line up with TRBD1. The CDR3 spans 12 residues. Germline lookup yields CDR1 LNHDA and CDR2 SQIVND (reference sequence). V dropped 3 bases and J dropped 8; count of bases not matched to a gene: 3. The CDR3 nucleotides are TGTGCCAGTAGTATCGACAGGGAGGGCTACACCTTC. Amino acid sequence: CASSIDREGYTF.

The V gene is TRBV5-6, the J gene TRBJ2-6; D ambiguous. Germline CDR1 is SGHDT and CDR2 is YYEEEE. V was pared by 4 bases and J by 2 bases, with 7 bases between. The CDR3 has 14 residues. CDR3 amino acids: CASSPYPGANVLTF. In DNA, the CDR3 is TGTGCCAGCAGCCCTTACCCTGGGGCCAACGTCCTGACTTTC.

This clonotype showed up many times. The rearrangement links TRBV5-6 to TRBJ1-1; D ambiguous. There are 13 residues in the CDR3. In germline, CDR1 is SGHDT, CDR2 YYEEEE. V dropped 0 bases and J dropped 11 bases, with 14 bases sitting between them. CDR3 residues: CASSLDSGMGAFF. The CDR3 DNA sequence: TGTGCCAGCAGCTTGGATTCGGGAATGGGGGCTTTCTTT.

This clonotype was detected a few times. The chain is built from TRBV7-8 and TRBJ2-1, with 15 positions matching TRBD2. This CDR3 has 21 residues. Germline CDR1 is SGHVS and CDR2 is FQNEAQ. J gave up 0 bases and V 5 bases, and 14 bases lay outside the gene matches. CDR3 region: CASSPRRTSGRAGGSYNEQFF. CDR3 coding DNA: TGTGCCAGCAGCCCCCGACGGACTAGCGGGAGGGCGGGGGGCTCCTACAATGAGCAGTTCTTC.

V usage is TRBV30 and J usage is TRBJ2-6; 7 nucleotides align to TRBD1. With V trimmed by 2 bases and J by 2 bases, 6 bases remained unmatched. The CDR3 loop spans 16 amino acids. Looked up from germline, CDR1 is GTSNPN and CDR2 is SVGIG (reference sequence). As DNA, the CDR3 is TGTGCCTGGAGTCCCGGGACAGCCCCTGGGGCCAACGTCCTGACTTTC. Translating it yields CAWSPGTAPGANVLTF.

This clonotype was found a few times. V and J are TRBV15 and TRBJ2-2, with D maybe TRBD2 (6 bases). This CDR3 is built from 17 residues. Germline V lookup: CDR1 LNHNV, CDR2 YYDKDF (reference sequence). V lost 7 bases and J 0 bases, leaving 18 bases between the germline ends. The CDR3 spells CATTREPSTANTGELFF. The DNA for the CDR3 is TGTGCCACCACACGGGAGCCGTCTACAGCGAACACCGGGGAGCTGTTTTTT.

This clonotype turned up a few times. This chain uses TRBV3-1 with TRBJ1-4; TRBD1 agrees at 7 bases. CDR3 size: 15 residues. Per germline, CDR1 LGHDT and CDR2 YNNKEL (reference sequence). J lost 6 bases, V lost 4 bases, and 8 bases had no gene match. The CDR3: CASSRRQGNYEKLFF. CDR3 nucleotide sequence: TGTGCCAGCAGCCGACGACAGGGCAACTATGAAAAACTGTTTTTT.

The CDR3 region is CASSVGGQDLYEQYF. Here the CDR3 DNA reads TGTGCCAGCAGCGTAGGAGGGCAGGACCTCTACGAGCAGTACTTC. The chain carries TRBV9 and TRBJ2-7; possible D gene TRBD2, 5 bases. V lost 0 bases and J 3 bases, leaving 13 bases between the germline ends. Germline V gives CDR1 SGDLS, CDR2 YYNGEE. CDR3 length: 15 amino acids.

The chain is built from TRBV4-1 and TRBJ2-1; D is unclear. CDR1 and CDR2 (germline): MGHRA, YSYEKL. With 2 bases removed from V and 0 bases from J, the gap between germline ends came to 17 bases. CDR3 size: 18 residues. CDR3 in amino acids: CASSQPLMSRSSYNEQFF. The CDR3 bases are TGCGCCAGCAGCCAACCCCTCATGTCCCGGAGCTCCTACAATGAGCAGTTCTTC.

A few counts support this clonotype. The rearrangement uses TRBV15 and TRBJ2-7; D gene unclear. With 0 bases removed from V and 7 bases from J, the gap between germline ends came to 13 bases. The CDR3 totals 14 residues. Germline CDR1 LNHNV, CDR2 YYDKDF (reference sequence). Here the CDR3 DNA reads TGTGCCACCAGCAGAGATCTTAAAGGGTGGGAGCAGTACTTC. Translating gives CATSRDLKGWEQYF.

The J gene is TRBJ2-5, the V gene TRBV3-1; either TRBD1 or TRBD2 may supply D (5 bases each). Between the trimmed V and J ends, which lost 2 bases and 4 bases, there was a span of 17 bases. The CDR3 runs to 16 residues. Looked up from germline, CDR1 is LGHDT and CDR2 is YNNKEL (reference sequence). CDR3 sequence: CASSQSGTSGGETQYF. CDR3 DNA: TGTGCCAGCAGCCAATCCGGGACGTCAGGTGGAGAGACCCAGTACTTC.

The chain has TRBV7-2 and TRBJ1-1; D not resolved. Per the germline V gene, CDR1 is SGHTA and CDR2 is FQGNSA. Trimming pared 0 bases from V and 4 bases from J, leaving 12 bases between. The CDR3 sequence is 15 residues long. CDR3 bases: TGTGCCAGCAGCTTAGCTTCTCAACCCCCCACTGAAGCTTTCTTT. Encoded protein: CASSLASQPPTEAFF.

This clonotype has just a few counts. The V call is TRBV4-3, the J call TRBJ2-1; 8 bases match TRBD2. Looked up from germline, CDR1 is LGHNA and CDR2 is YSLEER. The CDR3 spans 17 residues. V lost 2 bases and J lost 8; bases outside the gene matches: 14. Here the CDR3 reads CASSQLRVSGAGHEQFF. The CDR3, as DNA: TGCGCCAGCAGCCAACTCAGAGTTAGCGGGGCCGGACATGAGCAGTTCTTC.

On this clonotype: A much larger clone lies a single base off, so this may be a read error. The genes are TRBV5-1 and TRBJ2-7; tentative D call: TRBD2 (6 bases). This CDR3 spans 14 amino acids. Germline V gene lookup returns CDR1 SGHRS and CDR2 YFSETQ. V dropped 4 bases and J dropped 9 bases, with 20 bases sitting between them. This CDR3 reads CASSPGLPASGQYF. DNA for the CDR3: TGCGCCAGCAGCCCGGGACTTCCAGCGAGCGGGCAGTACTTC.

This clonotype was recorded a few times. The V and J genes are TRBV11-2 and TRBJ1-2; maybe TRBD1 (5 bases). The germline gives CDR1 SGHAT, CDR2 FQNNGV. This CDR3 has 15 residues. Trimming pared 0 bases from V and 6 bases from J, leaving 14 bases between. Here the CDR3 reads CASSLEAGRANGYTF. The CDR3 coding sequence is TGTGCCAGCAGCTTAGAGGCGGGCAGGGCGAATGGCTACACCTTC.

The chain employs TRBV20-1 and TRBJ2-5; D possibly corresponds to TRBD1 (6 bases). CDR3 length: 16 amino acids. The germline CDR1 and CDR2 sequences are DFQATT and SNEGSKA (reference sequence). V was pared by 2 bases and J by 5 bases, with 21 bases between. The CDR3 sequence is CSARHYSPRTAETQYF. The DNA for the CDR3 is TGCAGTGCTAGACACTACTCACCTCGGACAGCGGAGACCCAGTACTTC.

The chain links TRBV7-2 to TRBJ1-5; 8 bases are shared with TRBD1. In germline, CDR1 is SGHTA, CDR2 FQGNSA. The CDR3 runs to 14 residues. Trimming at V came to 6 bases and at J to 6 bases, leaving 7 bases not matched to a gene. Here the CDR3 reads CASRPGGFGQPQHF. CDR3 DNA: TGTGCCAGCAGACCAGGGGGCTTCGGTCAGCCCCAGCATTTT.

This clonotype was detected only a few times. This chain uses TRBV20-1 with TRBJ2-1, with 13 bases identical to TRBD2. The CDR3 is 14 residues long. V lost 6 bases and J lost 9; bases outside the gene matches: 8. The germline gives CDR1 DFQATT, CDR2 SNEGSKA (reference sequence). The CDR3 here is CSAELAGGVGEQFF. The CDR3 nucleotides are TGCAGTGCGGAACTAGCGGGAGGGGTGGGTGAGCAGTTCTTC.

The chain has TRBV4-1 and TRBJ2-1, with TRBD2 matching over 10 bases. After removal of 1 base from V and 7 bases from J, the junction contained 10 bases not matched to a gene. Germline values: CDR1 MGHRA, CDR2 YSYEKL. The CDR3 runs 17 residues. Here the CDR3 reads CASSQGWTSGLTNEQFF. Written as DNA, the CDR3 is TGCGCCAGCAGCCAAGGGTGGACTAGCGGCCTTACTAATGAGCAGTTCTTC.

J is TRBJ2-3 and V is TRBV19, with TRBD2 identical over 13 bases. The germline CDR1 and CDR2 sequences are LNHDA and SQIVND (reference sequence). The CDR3 contains 17 residues. After removal of 5 bases from V and 5 bases from J, the junction contained 10 bases not matched to a gene. This CDR3 is CASSFSGLAGVRDTQYF. The CDR3 bases are TGTGCCAGTAGTTTCTCAGGACTAGCGGGAGTACGAGATACGCAGTATTTT.

This clonotype has just a few counts. V gene TRBV3-1 combines with J gene TRBJ1-2; D gene unclear. In germline, CDR1 is LGHDT, CDR2 YNNKEL (reference sequence). This CDR3 has 14 residues. V was trimmed by 1 base and J by 4 bases, leaving 10 bases between them. For the CDR3, the DNA is TGTGCCAGCAGCCAAGGTCGGGTTCTCTATGGCTACACCTTC. Its protein is CASSQGRVLYGYTF.

The count of this clonotype is one. CDR3 DNA sequence: TGTGCTAGTGGTCGCGGGGGGAGAGCGTACAATGAGCAGTTCTTC. Encoded protein: CASGRGGRAYNEQFF. The V gene is TRBV12-5, the J gene TRBJ2-1; the match to TRBD2 covers 8 bases. The V segment lost 5 bases and the J segment 4 bases; nucleotides outside the gene matches: 7. The germline gives CDR1 LGHNT, CDR2 FRNRAP. This CDR3 is built from 15 residues.

This sequence joins TRBV29-1 and TRBJ2-2; no reliable D call. V was shortened by 5 bases and J by 4 bases, with 8 bases between the two germline ends. The CDR3 runs 12 residues. The germline CDR1 and CDR2 sequences are SQVTM and ANQGSEA. This CDR3 reads CSVQWTTGELFF. The DNA of the CDR3 is TGCAGCGTTCAATGGACCACCGGGGAGCTGTTTTTT.

There are a few counts of this clonotype. The J gene is TRBJ2-7, the V gene TRBV5-5; 7 nucleotides agree with TRBD2. CDR1 and CDR2 (germline): SGHKS, YYEKEE (reference sequence). The J segment lost 1 base and the V segment lost 0 bases, leaving 7 bases of the junction unmatched. The CDR3 has 16 residues. The CDR3 spells CASSLGSGMGSYEQYF. DNA for the CDR3: TGTGCCAGCAGCTTGGGCAGCGGGATGGGTTCCTACGAGCAGTACTTC.

The rearrangement joins TRBV20-1 to TRBJ1-5; D gene uncertain. The CDR3 spans 18 residues. Per the germline V gene, CDR1 is DFQATT and CDR2 is SNEGSKA (reference sequence). Trimming removed 0 bases at V and 0 bases at J, with 18 bases between. The chain's CDR3 is CSAREGNRETYSNQPQHF. CDR3 coding DNA: TGCAGTGCTAGAGAGGGAAACCGAGAGACGTATAGCAATCAGCCCCAGCATTTT.

V gene TRBV5-4 combines with J gene TRBJ2-7; 15 nucleotides line up with TRBD2. Germline values: CDR1 SGHNT, CDR2 YYREEE (reference sequence). The CDR3 is 16 residues long. Trimming cost V 2 bases and J 7 bases; bases outside gene matches: 7. The CDR3 sequence: CASSFGLAGGPREQYF. CDR3 DNA: TGTGCCAGCAGCTTCGGACTAGCGGGAGGGCCGAGGGAGCAGTACTTC.